One sample yielded the 2 T cell receptor beta chains listed below, sequenced in a study of T cell responses to AZD1222 COVID-19 vaccine. The repertoire was sequenced with immunoSEQ multiplex PCR; TCRdb's copy has only in-frame clones and lacks some. The sample yields about 56,000 clones, 86% seen once. The input for sequencing was peripheral blood, taken 28 days after the second AZD1222 dose. These TCRs come from an adult who received the AZD1222 COVID-19 vaccine.

The chain links TRBV7-9 to TRBJ2-2; either TRBD1 or TRBD2 may fit D (5 bases each). V lost 7 bases, J lost 5 bases, and 23 bases lay in between. CDR1 and CDR2 from the germline V gene are SEHNR and FQNEAQ (reference sequence). This CDR3 region has 17 residues. The CDR3 nucleotides read TGTGCCAGCACATGGACTTTTGGGCCAGGGAAAACCGGGGAGCTGTTTTTT. This sequence encodes CASTWTFGPGKTGELFF.

The V and J genes are TRBV19 and TRBJ2-4; 7 nucleotides agree with TRBD1. Per the germline V gene, CDR1 is LNHDA and CDR2 is SQIVND (reference sequence). The CDR3 is made up of 15 amino acids. The trim removed 1 base at V and 7 bases at J, leaving 7 bases unmatched. CDR3 DNA sequence: TGTGCCAGTAGTATAGTCAGGGGGTCGGGGAACATTCAGTACTTC. Amino acids: CASSIVRGSGNIQYF.